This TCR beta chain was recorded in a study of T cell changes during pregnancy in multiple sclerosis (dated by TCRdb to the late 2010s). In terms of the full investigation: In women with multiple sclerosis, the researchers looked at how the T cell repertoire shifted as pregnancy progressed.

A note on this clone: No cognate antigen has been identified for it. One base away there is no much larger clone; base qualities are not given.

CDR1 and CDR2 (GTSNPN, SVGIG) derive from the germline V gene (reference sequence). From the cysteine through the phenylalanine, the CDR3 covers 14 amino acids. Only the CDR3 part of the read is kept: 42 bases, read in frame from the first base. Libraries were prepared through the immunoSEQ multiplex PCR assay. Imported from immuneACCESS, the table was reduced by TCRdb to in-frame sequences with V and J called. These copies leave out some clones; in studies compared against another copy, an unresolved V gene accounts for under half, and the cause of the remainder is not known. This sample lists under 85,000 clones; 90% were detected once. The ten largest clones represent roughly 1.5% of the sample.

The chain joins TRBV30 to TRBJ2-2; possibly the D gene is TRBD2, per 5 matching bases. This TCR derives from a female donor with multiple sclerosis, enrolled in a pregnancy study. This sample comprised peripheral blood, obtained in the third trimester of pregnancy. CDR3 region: CALGLDANTGELFF. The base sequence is TGTGCTCTTGGACTGGACGCGAACACCGGGGAGCTGTTTTTT.